The following is a T cell receptor (beta chain) sequence with its context. This entry is derived from a study of OX40 agonist ivuxolimab in advanced cancers. About the study: Cancers in dose escalation were hepatocellular, melanoma, renal cell and head and neck.

Profiling relied on immunoSEQ multiplex PCR, and the TCRdb table lists in-frame clones only, not all of them. The table records 6,000 to 9,000 clones, around 75% of them present only once. Unmatched junction bases numbered 0, after V lost 2 bases and J lost 2 bases. This CDR3 spans 13 amino acids. Germline V gene data show CDR1 as SGHRS and CDR2 as YFSETQ. This clonotype was obtained from an adult with an advanced solid tumor such as melanoma, head and neck, liver or kidney cancer. Source: CD4+ or CD8+ T cells sorted from blood, taken in a trial of the OX40 agonist ivuxolimab. This chain connects TRBV5-1 to TRBJ2-5, with 7 bases lining up with TRBD1. The CDR3 sequence: CASSFRGQETQYF. CDR3 DNA: TGCGCCAGCAGCTTCAGGGGGCAAGAGACCCAGTACTTC.